This is a list of T cell receptor beta chains from one sample in a study of beta chain features in type 1 diabetes. This table comes from immunoSEQ multiplex PCR, and its TCRdb copy is limited to in-frame clones, with some not included. The sample includes under 90,000 clones, 25% to 35% seen only once; the top ten take over 0.4%. The specimen was stem cell memory CD4+ T cells from blood. The receptors here all came from a woman between 18 and 29 years old in good health. The CDR3 runs from the conserved cysteine through the conserved F or W. Each record gives: CDR3 protein, CDR3 DNA, D gene, J gene, clone size, V gene. The D gene is left open where the match is weak. Clone sizes are given selectively: once, few, many, or a class where the clone is expanded.

CASSSISGPSSYTF	TGTGCCAGCAGCTCGATCTCAGGCCCCTCGAGCTACACCTTC	-	TRBJ1-2	-	TRBV11-2
CASSLGQVLSYF	TGTGCCAGCAGCTTAGGACAAGTACTCTCGTACTTC	-	TRBJ2-5	few	TRBV11-2
CASSLDKARYEQYF	TGTGCCAGCAGCCTGGACAAGGCCAGATACGAGCAGTACTTC	-	TRBJ2-7	few	TRBV21-1
CATKKLGTGGKETQYF	TGTGCCACCAAGAAGTTGGGGACAGGGGGAAAAGAGACCCAGTACTTC	TRBD1	TRBJ2-5	few	TRBV10-3
CASTPVARTGRDGYTF	TGTGCCAGCACGCCTGTTGCTCGGACAGGGAGGGATGGCTACACCTTC	TRBD1	TRBJ1-2	-	TRBV6-6
CASSDPSGDRAFLQYF	TGTGCCAGCAGCGACCCAAGCGGGGACAGGGCCTTCTTGCAGTACTTC	TRBD1	TRBJ2-7	-	TRBV5-6
CASSPTGGGQPQHF	TGTGCCAGTAGTCCCACGGGGGGAGGACAGCCCCAGCATTTT	-	TRBJ1-5	-	TRBV19
CASSETAGYGTDTQYF	TGTGCCAGCAGTGAAACGGCAGGATATGGCACAGATACGCAGTATTTT	-	TRBJ2-3	-	TRBV2
CASSPDSANTGELFF	TGTGCCAGCTCACCGGACTCTGCGAACACCGGGGAGCTGTTTTTT	-	TRBJ2-2	-	TRBV18
CASSPLPGTEIQSNQPQHF	TGTGCCAGCTCACCACTTCCCGGGACAGAGATTCAGAGCAATCAGCCCCAGCATTTT	TRBD1	TRBJ1-5	few	TRBV18
CATGRPGEGETQYF	TGTGCCACCGGACGTCCAGGGGAGGGGGAGACCCAGTACTTC	-	TRBJ2-5	-	TRBV5-4
CASSPSRVVNEKLFF	TGTGCCAGCTCACCGTCGAGGGTCGTAAATGAAAAACTGTTTTTT	-	TRBJ1-4	few	TRBV18
CASSQSGLAGGNEQFF	TGTGCCAGCAGCCAATCGGGACTAGCGGGAGGGAATGAGCAGTTCTTC	TRBD2	TRBJ2-1	-	TRBV16
CASSLGASGSYEQYF	TGTGCCAGCAGCTTAGGGGCTAGCGGGAGTTATGAGCAGTACTTC	TRBD2	TRBJ2-7	-	TRBV7-8
CASSLTGPTNEKLFF	TGTGCCAGCAGCTTAACAGGGCCAACTAATGAAAAACTGTTTTTT	-	TRBJ1-4	-	TRBV11-2
CASSFLRGVSQETQYF	TGTGCCAGCAGCTTCTTACGGGGGGTCTCTCAAGAGACCCAGTACTTC	TRBD2	TRBJ2-5	-	TRBV7-9
CASSLLWSDQYF	TGTGCCAGCAGCTTGCTCTGGAGCGACCAGTACTTC	-	TRBJ2-5	-	TRBV7-9
CASSWETTSGYTF	TGTGCCAGCAGCTGGGAGACAACTTCGGGCTACACCTTC	-	TRBJ1-2	-	TRBV11-3
CASSFPGSTDTQYF	TGTGCCAGCAGCTTCCCGGGAAGCACAGATACGCAGTATTTT	-	TRBJ2-3	-	TRBV7-3
CASSQLRDTEAFF	TGTGCCAGCAGCCAACTCCGGGACACTGAAGCTTTCTTT	-	TRBJ1-1	-	TRBV14
CASSPIQGFNTEAFF	TGTGCCAGCAGCCCGATCCAGGGGTTCAACACTGAAGCTTTCTTT	-	TRBJ1-1	few	TRBV14
CASSQDWAGRNQPQHF	TGTGCCAGCAGCCAAGATTGGGCAGGCCGCAATCAGCCCCAGCATTTT	-	TRBJ1-5	-	TRBV4-2
CASKQTEGTEAFF	TGTGCCAGCAAGCAAACCGAGGGCACTGAAGCTTTCTTT	-	TRBJ1-1	-	TRBV25-1
CASSLGPGGLGETQYF	TGCGCCAGCAGCTTGGGGCCAGGGGGTCTAGGAGAGACCCAGTACTTC	TRBD1	TRBJ2-5	-	TRBV5-1
CASNMLLATNEKLFF	TGTGCCAGTAACATGCTGCTAGCAACTAATGAAAAACTGTTTTTT	-	TRBJ1-4	-	TRBV19
CASSPETGGLTEAFF	TGTGCCAGCAGCCCCGAAACAGGGGGTCTCACTGAAGCTTTCTTT	TRBD1	TRBJ1-1	once	TRBV7-3